Listed here is a single TCR beta chain. What it binds is not known. The sample originates from a study of CD8+ T cells in alopecia areata. From PBMCs, CD4+ and CD8+ T cells were sorted. Notes on the study in general: Sequencing of scalp tissue also captures the resident alphabeta T cells of normal skin.

From germline, CDR1 is SGHTA and CDR2 FQGTGA. V trimming: 4 bases; J trimming: 3 bases; junction bases outside the gene matches: 1. The CDR3 has 13 residues. The authors extracted RNA and reverse transcribed it into cDNA as the sequencing template. Here immunoSEQ multiplex PCR was the method, and the copy in TCRdb shows in-frame clones only, minus some. The sample includes a few hundred thousand clones, approximately 53% of them seen just once. The clonotype comes from a human donor in good health. Specimen: CD8+ T cells sorted from blood. The gene calls are TRBV7-3 and TRBJ2-7, with 9 bases lining up with TRBD1. CDR3 residues: CASSWGQGYEQYF. CDR3 nucleotides: TGTGCCAGCAGCTGGGGACAGGGCTACGAGCAGTACTTC.